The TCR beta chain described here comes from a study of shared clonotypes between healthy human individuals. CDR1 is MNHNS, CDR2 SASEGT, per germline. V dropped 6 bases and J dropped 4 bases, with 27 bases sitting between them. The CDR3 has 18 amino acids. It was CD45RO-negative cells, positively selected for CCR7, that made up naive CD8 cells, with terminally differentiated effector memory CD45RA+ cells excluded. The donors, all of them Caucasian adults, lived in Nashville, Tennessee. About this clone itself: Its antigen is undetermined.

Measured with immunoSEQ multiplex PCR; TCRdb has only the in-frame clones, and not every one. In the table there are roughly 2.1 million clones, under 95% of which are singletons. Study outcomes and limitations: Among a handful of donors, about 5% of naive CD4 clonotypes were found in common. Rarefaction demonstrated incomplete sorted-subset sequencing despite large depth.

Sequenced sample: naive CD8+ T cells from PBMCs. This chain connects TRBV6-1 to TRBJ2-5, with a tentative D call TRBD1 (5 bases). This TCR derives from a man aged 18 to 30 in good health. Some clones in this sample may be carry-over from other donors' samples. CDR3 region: CASREPQKKDKTLETQYF. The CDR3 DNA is TGTGCCAGCAGGGAACCGCAGAAAAAGGACAAGACATTAGAGACCCAGTACTTC.